The present TCR beta chain was sequenced within a study of T cells in narcolepsy. V was pared by 6 bases and J by 5 bases, with 11 bases of the junction left unmatched. The CDR3 sequence is 16 residues long. CDR1 and CDR2 from the germline V gene are LGHNT and FRNRAP. Sequencing was performed with immunoSEQ multiplex PCR; in TCRdb, only in-frame clones are kept and a portion is missing. The data contain fewer than 40,000 clones, less than 90% of them seen just once; the ten biggest clones take up roughly 0.68%. The sequencing sample was made of memory (CD45RA-) CD4+ T cells from blood. The TCR was taken from a human donor in good health. J is TRBJ2-2 and V is TRBV12-5, with 8 bases aligning to TRBD2. The DNA of the CDR3 is TGTGCTAGTGGCCCACCGGGACTAGACCGGACCGGGGAGCTGTTTTTT. It yields the protein CASGPPGLDRTGELFF.